Only a few counts were recorded for the clone carrying this T cell receptor (beta chain). Germline V CDR1 and CDR2: SQVTM, ANQGSEA. The CDR3 runs 14 residues. The ends were cut back, 4 bases at V and 0 bases at J, with 12 bases in the middle. The sample comes from a study of regulatory T cells in long-lasting Graves disease. Turning to the study itself: In persistent Graves' disease, antithyroid drugs had been taken for over 5 years and TSH receptor antibodies stayed positive.

Combining iRepertoire HTBI primers with Arm-PCR of CDR3 regions, the authors built TCR beta libraries. TCRdb redid the calling of the multiplex PCR reads with MiXCR, one entry per CDR3 protein. The repertoire includes more than 650,000 distinct CDR3 sequences, 30% of them detected once, and roughly 46% sits in the top ten. The time point is: persistent/refractory GD, antithyroid drugs over 5 years with positive TRAb. Extracted RNA from PBMCs served as the source of the TCR library. By American Thyroid Association guidelines, Graves' disease was diagnosed in the cohort. Sequenced material: peripheral blood mononuclear cells (PBMCs), taken when the disease was refractory, from a patient treated with antithyroid drugs. This clonotype was sampled from a female donor with Graves disease. This chain connects TRBV29-1 to TRBJ1-1, with D possibly matching TRBD1 (5 bases). The CDR3 region is CSVGTSGLNTEAFF. CDR3 nucleotides: TGCAGCGTTGGAACGTCGGGGCTGAACACTGAAGCTTTCTTT.